The TCR beta chain under discussion was sequenced for a study of PD-L1 blockade in urothelial cancer. Study background: Earlier, patients had received 0 to 3 chemotherapy regimens. At 6 weeks and at 3 weeks (second dose) after treatment start, blood was analyzed.

This clone appeared a few times. Here immunoSEQ multiplex PCR was the method, and the copy in TCRdb shows in-frame clones only, minus some. The table shows 38,000 or so clones, with around 83% occurring only once. The CDR3 is made up of 16 amino acids. Trimming removed 8 bases from V and 6 bases from J; junction bases left unmatched: 8. Looked up from germline, CDR1 is LNHDA and CDR2 is SQIVND (reference sequence). The chain combines TRBV19 with TRBJ2-2; 14 bases line up with TRBD2. The source material was PBMCs, sampled around atezolizumab (anti-PD-L1) treatment. The clonotype was recovered from a man in his sixties with urothelial cancer. The CDR3 bases are TGTGCCAGTGGATTACCGGGACTAGCGGGAGCCGGGGAGCTGTTTTTT. It specifies CASGLPGLAGAGELFF.